The next 24 T cell receptor beta chains were all read from a single sample in a study of CD8+ T cells in alopecia areata. Treatment specified: oral pan-JAK inhibitor, 5-10 mg twice daily. Following RNA extraction, reverse transcription yielded cDNA that acted as the sequencing template. Libraries were prepared by immunoSEQ multiplex PCR; TCRdb keeps only in-frame clonotypes and omits some of them. The top ten clones hold about 2.6% of a sample with 200,000 to 250,000 clones, approximately 47% of them seen once. The source material was CD4+ T cells sorted from blood, sampled at approximately week 37, from a patient treated with tofacitinib. The receptor set was obtained from a human donor with alopecia areata.

This clone was seen a handful of times. For the CDR3, the DNA is TGCGCCAGCACTCGACCTACGGGGGCCGGGGGCACAGATACGCAGTATTTT. Translation: CASTRPTGAGGTDTQYF. V usage is TRBV4-1 and J usage is TRBJ2-3; tentatively, D is TRBD1 or TRBD2 (6 bases each). In germline, CDR1 is MGHRA, CDR2 YSYEKL. The CDR3 totals 17 residues. V was pared by 7 bases and J by 1 base, with 21 bases between.

The table lists this clone with a few counts. The genes are TRBV29-1 and TRBJ2-5; 12 nucleotides match TRBD1. The CDR3 loop spans 15 amino acids. After removal of 3 bases from V and 2 bases from J, the junction contained 4 bases not matched to a gene. From germline, CDR1 is SQVTM and CDR2 ANQGSEA. CDR3 DNA sequence: TGCAGCGTTGACCCGGGACAGGGGGCGCAAGAGACCCAGTACTTC. This sequence encodes CSVDPGQGAQETQYF.

The chain carries TRBV25-1 and TRBJ2-7, with no clear D. Per the germline V gene, CDR1 is MGHDK and CDR2 is SYGVNS. The CDR3 is made up of 13 amino acids. V gave up 4 bases and J gave up 2 bases, with 9 bases separating them. This CDR3 is CASSAPVPYEQYF. The CDR3 DNA follows: TGTGCCAGCAGTGCGCCAGTACCCTACGAGCAGTACTTC.

The rearrangement uses TRBV7-2 and TRBJ1-2, with D possibly being TRBD1 (6 bases). The V end lost 4 bases, the J end lost 3 bases, and 12 bases lay between the germline ends. The CDR3 extends over 14 amino acids. Germline V gene data show CDR1 as SGHTA and CDR2 as FQGNSA. The CDR3 is CASSSLGGHYGYTF. CDR3 DNA: TGTGCCAGCAGCTCCCTGGGGGGCCACTATGGCTACACCTTC.

The V gene is TRBV10-3, the J gene TRBJ2-7; a possible D gene is TRBD2 (7 bases). Trimming left V 6 bases short and J 3 bases short, with 15 bases between. The CDR3 length is 14 residues. The germline V gene has CDR1 ENHRY and CDR2 SYGVKD. CDR3 DNA: TGTGCCATCAGGGAGGAGGGGGGGCGCTACGAGCAGTACTTC. It specifies CAIREEGGRYEQYF.

The chain employs TRBV7-2 and TRBJ1-2; D uncertain. V was pared by 5 bases and J by 5 bases, with 15 bases between. Germline loops: CDR1 SGHTA, CDR2 FQGNSA. The CDR3 runs 14 residues. CDR3 protein: CASSQSRVWYGYTF. CDR3 DNA sequence: TGTGCCAGCAGCCAGAGCCGGGTTTGGTATGGCTACACCTTC.

The V gene is TRBV15, the J gene TRBJ2-5; maybe TRBD2 (5 bases). This CDR3 has 12 residues. Germline V lookup: CDR1 LNHNV, CDR2 YYDKDF (reference sequence). The ends were cut back, 7 bases at V and 1 base at J, with 7 bases in the middle. The CDR3: CATTDSQETQYF. CDR3 DNA sequence: TGTGCCACCACGGACTCCCAAGAGACCCAGTACTTC.

This chain's CDR3 is CAWSPLAGWETQYF. CDR3 coding DNA: TGTGCCTGGAGTCCCCTAGCGGGTTGGGAGACCCAGTACTTC. The rearrangement uses TRBV30 and TRBJ2-5; 8 bases map to TRBD2. CDR1 is GTSNPN and CDR2 is SVGIG in the germline V gene (reference sequence). Trimming took 2 bases from V and 5 from J; bases not matched to a gene: 7. The CDR3 totals 14 residues.

This clone came up a few times. The V gene is TRBV7-9, the J gene TRBJ1-1, with 8 bases that match TRBD1. Trimming removed 3 bases from V and 3 bases from J; junction bases left unmatched: 3. The CDR3 is 14 residues long. Germline CDR1 and CDR2: SEHNR and FQNEAQ (reference sequence). In nucleotides, the CDR3 is TGTGCCAGCAGCTTCGGACAGGGCTACACTGAAGCTTTCTTT. Translating it yields CASSFGQGYTEAFF.

There are a few counts of this clone. The V gene is TRBV30, the J gene TRBJ1-3; no clear D gene. This CDR3 spans 12 amino acids. Looked up from germline, CDR1 is GTSNPN and CDR2 is SVGIG (reference sequence). V lost 3 bases, J lost 4 bases, and 7 bases lay in between. For the CDR3, the DNA is TGTGCCTGGAGGACGACAGGAAACACCATATATTTT. Translation: CAWRTTGNTIYF.

The chain uses TRBV5-1 and TRBJ2-7; 8 positions agree with TRBD1. Germline CDR1 and CDR2: SGHRS and YFSETQ. The CDR3 runs 13 residues. The V and J ends lost 3 bases and 5 bases, in that order; junction bases with no gene match: 4. The chain's CDR3 is CASSWTGMNEQYF. In nucleotides, the CDR3 is TGCGCCAGCAGCTGGACAGGGATGAACGAGCAGTACTTC.

This clone has a handful of counts. The chain couples TRBV28 to TRBJ2-1; TRBD2 agrees at 11 bases. The CDR3 runs to 15 residues. Germline assignment: CDR1 MDHEN and CDR2 SYDVKM. Trimming removed 1 base from V and 11 bases from J; junction bases left unmatched: 7. As DNA, the CDR3 is TGTGCCAGCAGTTTATTGGTAGCGGGAGGGCCTAAGCAGTTCTTC. Protein product: CASSLLVAGGPKQFF.

DNA of the CDR3: TGTGCCAGCAGTGGGATTACAACTAGCGGGATAGCCTACGAGCAGTACTTC. Protein: CASSGITTSGIAYEQYF. This rearrangement joins TRBV25-1 to TRBJ2-7; 10 positions agree with TRBD2. J lost 2 bases, V lost 4 bases, and 11 bases had no gene match. This CDR3 is 17 amino acids long. Germline assignment: CDR1 MGHDK and CDR2 SYGVNS.

This clone has more than one count but fewer than ten. The chain carries TRBV2 and TRBJ2-5; D is unresolved. Germline assignment: CDR1 SNHLY and CDR2 FYNNEI. The CDR3 runs to 12 residues. Trimming removed 6 bases from V and 2 bases from J, with 7 bases in between. The CDR3 region has the DNA TGTGCCAGCAGCCCCACTCAAGAGACCCAGTACTTC. Translating gives CASSPTQETQYF.

Remarks on this clone: Other DNA sequences within the sample encode an identical CDR3. The chain has TRBV27 and TRBJ2-7; the D gene is possibly TRBD1 (5 bases). CDR1 is MNHEY, CDR2 SMNVEV, per germline (reference sequence). CDR3 length: 14 residues. Between the trimmed V and J ends, which lost 6 bases and 1 base, there was a span of 13 bases. CDR3 coding DNA: TGTGCCAGCAGCCTGACAGCTCTTTCCTACGAGCAGTACTTC. It codes for CASSLTALSYEQYF.

The chain recombines TRBV7-2 with TRBJ2-3; no clear D. Per germline, CDR1 SGHTA and CDR2 FQGNSA. There are 14 residues in the CDR3. Trimming shortened V by 8 bases and J by 4 bases, and 16 bases separated the two germline ends. CDR3 bases: TGTGCCAGCCAGTTTAGTCGAGCCGCAGATACGCAGTATTTT. It specifies CASQFSRAADTQYF.

The V call is TRBV28, the J call TRBJ2-1; D is uncertain. The germline V gene encodes CDR1 MDHEN and CDR2 SYDVKM. This CDR3 has 14 residues. V gave up 4 bases and J gave up 6 bases, with 13 bases separating them. DNA of the CDR3: TGTGCCAGCAGTTCATTAGCAGTGTTCAATGAGCAGTTCTTC. Protein sequence: CASSSLAVFNEQFF.

This clone has only a few counts. V gene TRBV14 combines with J gene TRBJ1-1; D remains unclear. The germline V gene has CDR1 SGHDN and CDR2 FVKESK. The CDR3 covers 17 residues. V was shortened by 1 base and J by 4 bases, with 19 bases between the two germline ends. DNA of the CDR3: TGTGCCAGCAGCCAAGGAGTTTTCCGGCCAGCCGGCACTGAAGCTTTCTTT. Its translation is CASSQGVFRPAGTEAFF. Combining the CDR3 with reference TRBV14 and TRBJ1-1 gives the whole variable domain EAGVTQFPSHSVIEKGQTVTLRCDPISGHDNLYWYRRVMGKEIKFLLHFVKESKQDESGMPNNRFLAERTGGTYSTLKVQPAELEDSGVYFCASSQGVFRPAGTEAFFGQGTRLTVV.

CDR3 nucleotides: TGTGCCAGCAGCCAAGGGCAGGGGAGCAATCAGCCCCAGCATTTT. Protein product: CASSQGQGSNQPQHF. The rearrangement joins TRBV14 to TRBJ1-5; TRBD1 might be the D (6 bases). V lost 1 base, J lost 1 base, and 8 bases lay in between. The CDR3 has 15 amino acids. CDR1 and CDR2 (germline): SGHDN, FVKESK.

This clone has more than one count but fewer than ten. The chain joins TRBV29-1 to TRBJ2-7; no clear D gene. Per the germline V gene, CDR1 is SQVTM and CDR2 is ANQGSEA. V was cut by 5 bases and J by 7 bases, with 12 bases left in between. The CDR3 covers 11 residues. This chain's CDR3 is CSVSSASEQYF. In DNA form, the CDR3 reads TGCAGCGTTTCCTCCGCCAGTGAGCAGTACTTC.

The rearrangement links TRBV23-1 to TRBJ1-4; D gene uncertain. TRBV23-1 qualifies as an ORF whose function is uncertain. This CDR3 has 17 residues. Trimming stripped 2 bases from V and 7 bases from J, with 20 bases between. The CDR3 nucleotides read TGCGCCAGCAGTCAAGCAGCCCTCCATTTGGTGGGTGAAAAACTGTTTTTT. It translates to CASSQAALHLVGEKLFF.

This clone was counted a few times. The J gene is TRBJ2-3, the V gene TRBV9; D unclear. The CDR3 covers 14 residues. Germline V gene data show CDR1 as SGDLS and CDR2 as YYNGEE. With 6 bases removed from V and 2 bases from J, the gap between germline ends came to 13 bases. As DNA, the CDR3 is TGTGCCAGCACCGCCCAGTTAACCACAGATACGCAGTATTTT. Translated, it gives CASTAQLTTDTQYF.

V usage is TRBV14 and J usage is TRBJ2-5; 10 nucleotides match TRBD2. The CDR3 loop spans 17 amino acids. The ends lost 0 bases at V and 2 bases at J; junction bases unmatched: 6. Germline lookup yields CDR1 SGHDN and CDR2 FVKESK. The CDR3 DNA is TGTGCCAGCAGCCAAGAGACTAGCGGGTTTCTTCAAGAGACCCAGTACTTC. This sequence encodes CASSQETSGFLQETQYF. Full variable domain (rest looked up from reference TRBV14 and TRBJ2-5): EAGVTQFPSHSVIEKGQTVTLRCDPISGHDNLYWYRRVMGKEIKFLLHFVKESKQDESGMPNNRFLAERTGGTYSTLKVQPAELEDSGVYFCASSQETSGFLQETQYFGPGTRLLVL.

The V call is TRBV29-1, the J call TRBJ1-2; no reliable D call. V was shortened by 5 bases and J by 0 bases, with 10 bases between the two germline ends. Germline CDR1 is SQVTM and CDR2 is ANQGSEA. The CDR3 is made up of 13 amino acids. As DNA, the CDR3 is TGCAGCGTTCGTCAGGTAGCTAACTATGGCTACACCTTC. Its protein is CSVRQVANYGYTF.